This entry is about one T cell receptor beta chain. V dropped 7 bases and J dropped 6 bases, with 14 bases sitting between them. CDR1 is SGHRS, CDR2 YFSETQ, per germline. The CDR3 has 13 amino acids. PCR employed 60 Vbeta and 13 Jbeta primers. Sequencing used immunoSEQ multiplex PCR; TCRdb keeps in-frame clones, though not all of them. The sample is made up of about 110,000 clones, and the top ten hold around 4% of it. The data stem from a study of cytomegalovirus exposure and HLA in healthy donors. For the study at large: A prior study identified 110 million or so unique TCR beta sequences from some 180 million T cells.

Material: PBMCs. The clonotype comes from a man aged 18 to 29 in good health and CMV-seronegative. This chain links TRBV5-1 with TRBJ2-1; TRBD2 is a possible D gene (6 bases). CDR3 DNA: TGCGCCAGCCACGGAGGGGTTGGCAATGAGCAGTTCTTC. Translating it yields CASHGGVGNEQFF.